This TCR beta chain was profiled in a study of blood T cell repertoires in COVID-19 (TCRdb year 2020). For the wider study: The collaborator samples originated in the United States, Italy and Spain and spanned the acute and convalescent phases of COVID-19. The prospective study material was composed of cDNA or gDNA derived from T cells, B-cell-depleted T cells, or PBMCs. The dataset comprised deeply sampled blood TCRbeta repertoires from subjects exposed to, actively infected with, or recovered from COVID-19. The repertoires were released in a freely available public database intended as a resource for research on the immune response to SARS-CoV-2. The samples were drawn from two sources: the first 160 participants of the ongoing ImmuneRACE study, and 1,254 subjects contributed by 6 global collaborators. Sample metadata almost always included a de-identified subject ID, COVID-19 status, age in years and sex. HLA class I and class II types, where available, came from metadata supplied by the sample provider rather than from assay-based typing.

On this clone: Its antigen is not yet known. One base away there is no much larger clone; base qualities are not given.

Spanning cysteine to phenylalanine, the CDR3 consists of 14 amino acids. Of all the DNA, just the CDR3 is kept, 42 bases in frame from base 1. The germline V gene supplies CDR1 KGHSH and CDR2 LQKENI. Trimming accounts for 3 bases at V and 2 bases at J, while the number of junction bases matched to no gene is 0. The research as a whole found: The amount of clinical and demographic metadata varied by source and participant and was provided uncurated.

At one collaborating source in Seattle, patients were enrolled during active infection and were followed longitudinally through the course of disease. Collaborating institutions collected whole blood in K2EDTA tubes following their own protocols. For TCRbeta analysis, collaborators shipped samples in one of three forms: frozen whole blood, isolated PBMCs, or DNA extracted from either of those sample types. TCRbeta CDR3 regions were amplified from genomic DNA by means of the immunoSEQ Assay, a bias-controlled multiplex PCR. The study's processing was this. The number of nucleated cells in each sample was estimated by amplification of reference gene primers within the assay. To quantify the absolute abundance of each unique TCRbeta CDR3 rearrangement, sequence reads were collapsed and filtered. For each sample, productive Simpson clonality was calculated as the square root of Simpson's diversity index across productive rearrangements. TCRdb took this table from immuneACCESS and kept in-frame rearrangements with V and J called. Such tables lack part of the clones; where checked against another copy, unresolved V genes explain under half of the gap, and the rest is unexplained. V, J and clone size derive from that table, while D and trimming were established from the DNA sequence. Within this sample are 130,000 to 150,000 clones, with 70% to 90% of them counted one time only. The ten largest clones add up to 6.5% to 9.5% of the sample.

Sequencing input: peripheral blood. The chain is assembled from TRBV18 and TRBJ1-3; TRBD1 lines up with 8 middle nucleotides. This TCR derives from a woman aged 60-75 years with COVID-19, enrolled during active disease. The nucleotides read TGTGCCAGCTCACCGACAGGGGCTGGAAACACCATATATTTT. This sequence encodes CASSPTGAGNTIYF.